Detailed here is one T cell receptor (beta chain). The entry originates in a study of cytomegalovirus exposure and HLA in healthy donors. PCR employed 60 Vbeta and 13 Jbeta primers. This table comes from immunoSEQ multiplex PCR, and its TCRdb copy is limited to in-frame clones, with some not included. The table lists about 160,000 clones, 80% of them singletons, with under 6% in the top ten. The CDR3 contains 12 residues. Germline CDR1 is SQVTM and CDR2 is ANQGSEA. The chain has TRBV29-1 and TRBJ2-1, with D unclear. The clonotype comes from a man between 25 and 39 years old in good health and CMV-seronegative. Sequenced: PBMCs. The CDR3 spells CGSRYGDNEQFF. CDR3 nucleotides: TGCGGCTCTCGGTACGGAGACAATGAGCAGTTCTTC.